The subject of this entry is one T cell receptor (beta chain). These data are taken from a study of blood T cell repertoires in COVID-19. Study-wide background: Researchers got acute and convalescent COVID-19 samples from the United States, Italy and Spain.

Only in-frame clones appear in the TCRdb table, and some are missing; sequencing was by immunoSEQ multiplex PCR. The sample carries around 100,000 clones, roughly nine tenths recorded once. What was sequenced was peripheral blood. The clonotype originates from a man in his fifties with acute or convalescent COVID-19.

CDR3 loop: CASEKGVGGYTF. CDR3 nucleotides: TGTGCCAGCGAGAAAGGGGTTGGGGGCTACACCTTC. The V call is TRBV28, the J call TRBJ1-2; possible D gene TRBD1, 5 bases. The CDR3 consists of 12 residues. Between the trimmed V and J ends, which lost 8 bases and 8 bases, there was a span of 15 bases. The V gene's germline CDR1 is MDHEN and CDR2 SYDVKM.